This T cell receptor beta chain was profiled in a study of blood T cells in healthy people across ages. In this sample, this clonotype turned up a few times. No antigen is known for it. The CDR3 is 12 amino acids. Germline V gene data show CDR1 as MGHDK and CDR2 as SYGVNS. V lost 2 bases, J lost 8 bases, and 9 bases lay in between. Drawn from each donor were ten milliliters of peripheral blood. Then a second PCR, running roughly 6 to 12 cycles, was carried out with a sample-barcoded 5' primer and a J-beta primer mix. TCRdb used MiXCR to reprocess the 5' RACE reads, holding one entry per CDR3 protein. The table shows about 970,000 distinct CDR3 sequences, with 45% to 60% occurring only once. Study-wide results and limits: Diversity of TCR beta correlated strongly with naive T cell percentage.

V gene TRBV25-1 combines with J gene TRBJ1-2; perhaps TRBD1 as D (5 bases). The sequence was collected from an older woman in good health. Sequenced material: blood. Here the CDR3 DNA reads TGTGCCAGCAGTGAACAGGGCTACGGCTACACCTTC. This translates into CASSEQGYGYTF.